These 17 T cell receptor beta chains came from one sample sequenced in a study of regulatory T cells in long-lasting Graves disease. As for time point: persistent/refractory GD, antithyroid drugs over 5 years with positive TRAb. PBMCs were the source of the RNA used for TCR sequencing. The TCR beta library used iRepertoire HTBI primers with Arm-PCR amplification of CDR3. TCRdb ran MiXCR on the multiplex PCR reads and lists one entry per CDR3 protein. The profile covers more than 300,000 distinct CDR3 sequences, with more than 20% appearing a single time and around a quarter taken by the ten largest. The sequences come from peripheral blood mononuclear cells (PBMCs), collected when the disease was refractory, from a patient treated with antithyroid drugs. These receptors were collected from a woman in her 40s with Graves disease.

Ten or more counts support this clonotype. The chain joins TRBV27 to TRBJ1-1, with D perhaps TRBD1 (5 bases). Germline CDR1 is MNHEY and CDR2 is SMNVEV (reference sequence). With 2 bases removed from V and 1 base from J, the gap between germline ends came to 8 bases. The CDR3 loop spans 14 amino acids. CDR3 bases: TGTGCCAGCAGTTTAGCAGGGACGAACACTGAAGCTTTCTTT. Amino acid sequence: CASSLAGTNTEAFF.

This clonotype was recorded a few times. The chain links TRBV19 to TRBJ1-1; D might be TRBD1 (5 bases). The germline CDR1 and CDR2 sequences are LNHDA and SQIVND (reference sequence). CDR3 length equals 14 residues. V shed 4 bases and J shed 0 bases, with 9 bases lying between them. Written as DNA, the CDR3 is TGTGCCAGTAGTACCGGGACGATGAACACTGAAGCTTTCTTT. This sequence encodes CASSTGTMNTEAFF.

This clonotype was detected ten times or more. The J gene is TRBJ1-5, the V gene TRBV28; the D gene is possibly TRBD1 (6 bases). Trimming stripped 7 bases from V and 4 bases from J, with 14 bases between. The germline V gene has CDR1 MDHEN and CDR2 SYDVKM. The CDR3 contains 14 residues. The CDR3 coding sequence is TGTGCCAGCAACACGGACAGCTTAAATCAGCCCCAGCATTTT. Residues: CASNTDSLNQPQHF.

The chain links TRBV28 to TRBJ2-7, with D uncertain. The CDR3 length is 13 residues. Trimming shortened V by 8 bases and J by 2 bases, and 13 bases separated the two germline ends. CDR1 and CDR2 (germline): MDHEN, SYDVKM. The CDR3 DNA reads TGTGCCAGCCAGCTACACCGCGCCTACGAGCAGTACTTC. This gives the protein CASQLHRAYEQYF.

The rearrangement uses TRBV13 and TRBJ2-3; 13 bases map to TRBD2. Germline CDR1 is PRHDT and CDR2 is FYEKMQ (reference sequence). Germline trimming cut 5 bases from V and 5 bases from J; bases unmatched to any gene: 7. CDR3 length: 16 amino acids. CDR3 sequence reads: CASSPTGLAGLDTQYF. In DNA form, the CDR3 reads TGTGCCAGCAGCCCAACGGGACTAGCGGGATTAGATACGCAGTATTTT.

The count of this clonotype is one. The CDR3 protein is CASGFVVYTPQRQETQYF. The CDR3 nucleotides are TGTGCTAGTGGTTTCGTTGTTTATACCCCACAGCGCCAAGAGACCCAGTACTTC. The rearrangement links TRBV12-5 to TRBJ2-5, with D uncertain. The V gene's germline CDR1 is LGHNT and CDR2 FRNRAP. CDR3 length: 18 amino acids. Trimming removed 3 bases at V and 1 base at J, with 21 bases between.

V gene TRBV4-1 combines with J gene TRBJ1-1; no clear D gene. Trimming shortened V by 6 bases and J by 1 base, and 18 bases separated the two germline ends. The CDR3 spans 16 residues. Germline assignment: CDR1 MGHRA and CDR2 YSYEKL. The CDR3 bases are TGCGCCAGCAGACGAGAAGTAGGTATCGGGAACACTGAAGCTTTCTTT. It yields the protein CASRREVGIGNTEAFF.

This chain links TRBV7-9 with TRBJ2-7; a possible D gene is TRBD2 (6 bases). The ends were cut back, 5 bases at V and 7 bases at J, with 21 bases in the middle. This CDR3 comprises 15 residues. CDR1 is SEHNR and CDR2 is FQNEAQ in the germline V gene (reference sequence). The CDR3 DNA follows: TGTGCCAGCAGCGTACTACCGGGACTTGAACATGAGCAGTACTTC. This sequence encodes CASSVLPGLEHEQYF.

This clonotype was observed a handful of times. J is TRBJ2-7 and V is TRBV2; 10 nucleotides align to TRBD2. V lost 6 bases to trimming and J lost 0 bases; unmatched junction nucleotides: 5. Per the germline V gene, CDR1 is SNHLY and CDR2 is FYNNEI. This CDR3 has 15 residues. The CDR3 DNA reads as TGTGCCAGCAGAGGGACTAGCGTCTCCTCCTACGAGCAGTACTTC. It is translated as CASRGTSVSSYEQYF.

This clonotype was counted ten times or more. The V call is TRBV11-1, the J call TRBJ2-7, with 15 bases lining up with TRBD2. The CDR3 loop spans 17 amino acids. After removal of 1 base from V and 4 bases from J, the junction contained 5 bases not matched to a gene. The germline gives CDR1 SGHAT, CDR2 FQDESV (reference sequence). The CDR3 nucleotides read TGTGCCAGCAGCTTAGTGACCGGGACTAGCGGGAGGTACGAGCAGTACTTC. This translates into CASSLVTGTSGRYEQYF.

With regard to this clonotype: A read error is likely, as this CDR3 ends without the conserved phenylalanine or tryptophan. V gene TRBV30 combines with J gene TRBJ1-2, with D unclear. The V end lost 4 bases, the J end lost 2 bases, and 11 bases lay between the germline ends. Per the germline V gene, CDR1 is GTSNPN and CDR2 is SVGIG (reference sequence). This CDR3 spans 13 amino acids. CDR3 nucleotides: TGTGCCTGGACTCTCGTAGGCAACTATGGCTACACCTCC. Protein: CAWTLVGNYGYTS.

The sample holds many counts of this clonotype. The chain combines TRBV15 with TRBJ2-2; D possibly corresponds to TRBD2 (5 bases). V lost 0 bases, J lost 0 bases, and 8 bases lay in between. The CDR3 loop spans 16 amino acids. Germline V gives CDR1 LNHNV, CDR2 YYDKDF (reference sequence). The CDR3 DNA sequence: TGTGCCACCAGCAGAGATCCACTAGCGAACACCGGGGAGCTGTTTTTT. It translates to CATSRDPLANTGELFF.

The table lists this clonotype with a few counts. The CDR3 DNA follows: TGTGCCAGCAGTTTAACAGGACTAGCCTCCTACGAGCAGTACTTC. Translated, it gives CASSLTGLASYEQYF. The chain is built from TRBV27 and TRBJ2-7; 8 bases agree with TRBD2. This CDR3 is built from 15 residues. The ends lost 2 bases at V and 0 bases at J; junction bases unmatched: 3. Germline V lookup: CDR1 MNHEY, CDR2 SMNVEV (reference sequence).

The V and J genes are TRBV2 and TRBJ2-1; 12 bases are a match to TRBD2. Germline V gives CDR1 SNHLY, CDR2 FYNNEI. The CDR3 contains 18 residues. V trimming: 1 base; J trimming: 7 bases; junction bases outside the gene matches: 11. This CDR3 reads CASSEGLTSGSMGNEQFF. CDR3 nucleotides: TGTGCCAGCAGTGAAGGTTTGACTAGCGGGAGCATGGGGAATGAGCAGTTCTTC.

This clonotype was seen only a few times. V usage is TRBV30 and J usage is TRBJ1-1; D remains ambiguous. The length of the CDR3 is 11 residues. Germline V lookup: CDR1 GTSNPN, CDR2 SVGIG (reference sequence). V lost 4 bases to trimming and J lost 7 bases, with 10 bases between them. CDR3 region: CAWTRLGEAFF. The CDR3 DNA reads TGTGCCTGGACAAGACTGGGTGAAGCTTTCTTT.

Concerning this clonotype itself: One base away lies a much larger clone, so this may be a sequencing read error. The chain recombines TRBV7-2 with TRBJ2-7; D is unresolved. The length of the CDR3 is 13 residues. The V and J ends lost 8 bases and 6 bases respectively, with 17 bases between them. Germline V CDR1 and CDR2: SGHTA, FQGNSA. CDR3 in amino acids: CASGQGPTLEQYF. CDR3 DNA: TGTGCCAGCGGCCAAGGGCCCACACTCGAGCAGTACTTC.

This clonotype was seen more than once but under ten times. The CDR3 region has the DNA TGTGCCAGTGGGGGGAGTGGGGAAAAACTGTTTTTT. It codes for CASGGSGEKLFF. The chain couples TRBV7-9 to TRBJ1-4, with D possibly being TRBD1 (5 bases). The CDR3 spans 12 residues. V lost 9 bases and J lost 8, with 13 bases in between. Germline V gene data show CDR1 as SEHNR and CDR2 as FQNEAQ (reference sequence).